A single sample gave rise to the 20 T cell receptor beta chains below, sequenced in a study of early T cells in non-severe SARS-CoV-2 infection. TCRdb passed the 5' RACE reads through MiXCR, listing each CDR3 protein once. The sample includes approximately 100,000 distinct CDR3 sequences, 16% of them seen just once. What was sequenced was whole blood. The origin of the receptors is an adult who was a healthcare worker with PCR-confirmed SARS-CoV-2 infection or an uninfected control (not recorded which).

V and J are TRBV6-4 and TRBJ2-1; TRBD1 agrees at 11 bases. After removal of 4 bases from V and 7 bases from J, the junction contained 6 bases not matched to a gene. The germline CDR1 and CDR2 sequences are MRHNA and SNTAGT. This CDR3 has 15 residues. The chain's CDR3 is CASSGDRGDSNEQFF. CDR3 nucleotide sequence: TGTGCCAGCAGTGGGGACAGGGGGGATTCTAATGAGCAGTTCTTC.

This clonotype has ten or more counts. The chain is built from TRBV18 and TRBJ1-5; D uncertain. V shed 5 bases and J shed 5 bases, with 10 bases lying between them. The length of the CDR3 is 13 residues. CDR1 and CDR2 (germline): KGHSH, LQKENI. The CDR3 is CASSLQTDQPQHF. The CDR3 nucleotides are TGTGCCAGCTCATTACAGACGGATCAGCCCCAGCATTTT.

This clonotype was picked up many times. CDR3 sequence reads: CSVKLTVSYEQYF. In nucleotides, the CDR3 is TGCAGCGTTAAGTTGACAGTCTCCTACGAGCAGTACTTC. V usage is TRBV29-1 and J usage is TRBJ2-7, with D tentatively TRBD1 (5 bases). Germline V gives CDR1 SQVTM, CDR2 ANQGSEA. This CDR3 comprises 13 residues. Between the trimmed V and J ends, which lost 5 bases and 0 bases, there was a span of 11 bases.

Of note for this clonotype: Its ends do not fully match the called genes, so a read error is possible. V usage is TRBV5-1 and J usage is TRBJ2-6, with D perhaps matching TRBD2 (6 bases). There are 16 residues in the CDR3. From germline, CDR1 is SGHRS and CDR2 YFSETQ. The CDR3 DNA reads TGCGCCAGCAGCTCGGGAGTTAGCTCTGGGGCCAACGTCCTGATTTTC. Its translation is CASSSGVSSGANVLIF.

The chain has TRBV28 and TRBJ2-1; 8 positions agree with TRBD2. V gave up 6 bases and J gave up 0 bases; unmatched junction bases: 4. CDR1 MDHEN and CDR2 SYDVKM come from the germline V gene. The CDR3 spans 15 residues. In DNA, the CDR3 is TGTGCCAGCAGGGCCGGGACTAGCTCCTACAATGAGCAGTTCTTC. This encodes CASRAGTSSYNEQFF.

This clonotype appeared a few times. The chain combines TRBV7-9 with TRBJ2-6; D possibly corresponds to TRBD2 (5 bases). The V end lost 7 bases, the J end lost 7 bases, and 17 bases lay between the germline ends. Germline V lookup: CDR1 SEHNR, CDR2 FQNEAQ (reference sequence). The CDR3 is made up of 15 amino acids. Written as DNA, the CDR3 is TGTGCCAGCACCGCCGGGGTGGAGACAGCCAACGTCCTGACTTTC. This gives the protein CASTAGVETANVLTF.

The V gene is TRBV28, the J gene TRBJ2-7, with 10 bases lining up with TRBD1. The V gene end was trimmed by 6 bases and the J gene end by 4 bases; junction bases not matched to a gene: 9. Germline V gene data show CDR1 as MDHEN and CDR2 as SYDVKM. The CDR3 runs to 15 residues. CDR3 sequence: CASRGQGGRQYEQYF. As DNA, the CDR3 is TGTGCCAGCAGAGGACAGGGGGGACGTCAGTACGAGCAGTACTTC.

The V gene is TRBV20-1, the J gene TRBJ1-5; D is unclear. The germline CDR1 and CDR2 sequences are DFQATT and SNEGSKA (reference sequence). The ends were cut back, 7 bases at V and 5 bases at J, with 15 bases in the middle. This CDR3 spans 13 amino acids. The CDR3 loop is CSGQAGRYQPQHF. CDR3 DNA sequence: TGCAGTGGGCAGGCTGGCCGCTATCAGCCCCAGCATTTT.

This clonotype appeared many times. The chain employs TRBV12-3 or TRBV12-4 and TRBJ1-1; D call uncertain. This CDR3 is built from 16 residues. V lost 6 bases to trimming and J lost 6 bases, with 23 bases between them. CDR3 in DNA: TGTGCCAGCAGCCCCTGGGGTAGGACCTTAATCGCTGAAGCTTTCTTT. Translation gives CASSPWGRTLIAEAFF.

The CDR3 DNA follows: TGCAGTGCTAGAGACGGGGGGGATGAGCAGTTCTTC. It encodes CSARDGGDEQFF. This chain uses TRBV20-1 with TRBJ2-1; 8 positions agree with TRBD2. V was clipped by 0 bases and J by 8 bases; unmatched bases: 0. The germline V gene encodes CDR1 DFQATT and CDR2 SNEGSKA (reference sequence). This CDR3 is 12 amino acids long.

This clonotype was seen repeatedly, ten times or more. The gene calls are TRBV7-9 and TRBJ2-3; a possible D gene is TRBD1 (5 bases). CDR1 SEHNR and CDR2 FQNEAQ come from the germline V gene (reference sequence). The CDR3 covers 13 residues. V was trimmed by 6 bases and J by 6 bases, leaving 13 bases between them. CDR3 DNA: TGTGCCAGCAGTGCACAGGACCGGGATACGCAGTATTTT. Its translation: CASSAQDRDTQYF.

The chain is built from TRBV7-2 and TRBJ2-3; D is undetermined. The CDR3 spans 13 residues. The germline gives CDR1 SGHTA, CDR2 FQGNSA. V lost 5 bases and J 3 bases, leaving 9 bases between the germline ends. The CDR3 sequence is CASSLQTTDTQYF. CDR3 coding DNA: TGTGCCAGCAGCCTACAGACAACAGATACGCAGTATTTT.

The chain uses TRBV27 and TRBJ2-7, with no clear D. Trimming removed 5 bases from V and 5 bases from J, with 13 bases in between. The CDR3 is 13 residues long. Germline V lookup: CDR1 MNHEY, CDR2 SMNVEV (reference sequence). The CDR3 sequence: CASSPLIEDEQYF. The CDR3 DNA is TGTGCCAGCAGTCCACTGATCGAGGACGAGCAGTACTTC.

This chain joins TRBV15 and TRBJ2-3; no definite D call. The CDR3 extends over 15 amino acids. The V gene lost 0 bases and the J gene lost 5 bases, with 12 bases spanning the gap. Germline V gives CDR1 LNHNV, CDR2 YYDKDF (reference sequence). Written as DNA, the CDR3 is TGTGCCACCAGCAGAGATACCACCCAAGGAGATACGCAGTATTTT. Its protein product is CATSRDTTQGDTQYF.

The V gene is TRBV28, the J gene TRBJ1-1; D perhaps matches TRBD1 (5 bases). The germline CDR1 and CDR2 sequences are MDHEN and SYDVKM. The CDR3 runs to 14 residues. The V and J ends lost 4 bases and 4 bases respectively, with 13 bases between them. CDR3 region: CASSSGFSRTEAFF. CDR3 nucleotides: TGTGCCAGCAGTTCAGGGTTTTCTCGCACTGAAGCTTTCTTT.

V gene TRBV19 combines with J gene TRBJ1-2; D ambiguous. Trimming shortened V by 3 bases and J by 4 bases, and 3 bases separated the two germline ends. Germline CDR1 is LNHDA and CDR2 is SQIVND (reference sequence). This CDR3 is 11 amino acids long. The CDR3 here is CASSMAYGYTF. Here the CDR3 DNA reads TGTGCCAGTAGTATGGCCTATGGCTACACCTTC.

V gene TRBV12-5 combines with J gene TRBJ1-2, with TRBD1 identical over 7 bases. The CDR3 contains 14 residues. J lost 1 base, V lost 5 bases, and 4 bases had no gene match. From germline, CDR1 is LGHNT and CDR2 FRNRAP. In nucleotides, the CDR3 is TGTGCTAGTGGTAGGGGGCTTCTTAACTATGGCTACACCTTC. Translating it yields CASGRGLLNYGYTF.

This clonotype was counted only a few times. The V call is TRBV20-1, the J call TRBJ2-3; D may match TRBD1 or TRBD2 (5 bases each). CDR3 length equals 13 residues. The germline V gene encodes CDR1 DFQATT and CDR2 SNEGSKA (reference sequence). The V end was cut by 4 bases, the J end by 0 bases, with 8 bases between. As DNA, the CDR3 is TGCAGTGCTATGGGGGATAGCACAGATACGCAGTATTTT. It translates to CSAMGDSTDTQYF.

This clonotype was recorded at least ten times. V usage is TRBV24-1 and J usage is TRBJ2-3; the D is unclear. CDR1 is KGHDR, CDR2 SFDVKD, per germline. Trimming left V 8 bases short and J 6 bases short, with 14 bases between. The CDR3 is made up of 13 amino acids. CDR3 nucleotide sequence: TGTGCCACCAAGTCTGGGATTGAGGATACGCAGTATTTT. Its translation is CATKSGIEDTQYF.

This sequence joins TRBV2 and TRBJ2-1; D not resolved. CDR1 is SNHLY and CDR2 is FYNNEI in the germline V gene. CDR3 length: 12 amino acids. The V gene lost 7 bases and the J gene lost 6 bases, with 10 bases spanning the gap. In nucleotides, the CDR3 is TGTGCCAGCAAAATTCCCCTCAATGAGCAGTTCTTC. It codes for CASKIPLNEQFF.